The next 15 T cell receptor beta chains were all read from a single sample in a study of blood T cell repertoires in COVID-19. The repertoire was sequenced with immunoSEQ multiplex PCR; TCRdb's copy has only in-frame clones and lacks some. In the table there are approximately 94,000 clones, roughly 85% of which are singletons. The sample taken for sequencing was peripheral blood. These receptors came from a man between 65 and 79 years old with active or convalescent COVID-19.

The chain links TRBV9 to TRBJ2-1; 7 positions agree with TRBD2. The V gene's germline CDR1 is SGDLS and CDR2 YYNGEE. The J segment lost 0 bases and the V segment lost 0 bases, leaving 9 bases of the junction unmatched. CDR3 length: 18 amino acids. The CDR3 reads CASSVAPSGTYSYNEQFF. The CDR3 region has the DNA TGTGCCAGCAGCGTAGCCCCGAGCGGGACCTACTCCTACAATGAGCAGTTCTTC.

The chain uses TRBV30 and TRBJ1-1, with D uncertain. Deletions cut 4 bases from V and 10 bases from J, with 16 bases between. Germline CDR1 GTSNPN, CDR2 SVGIG (reference sequence). The length of the CDR3 is 12 residues. The CDR3 nucleotides are TGTGCCTGGAAAGTTTCTAGCGGAGGAGCTTTCTTT. Translating gives CAWKVSSGGAFF.

The chain joins TRBV27 to TRBJ1-5; no clear D gene. CDR1 is MNHEY, CDR2 SMNVEV, per germline (reference sequence). The CDR3 loop spans 14 amino acids. The V gene lost 5 bases and the J gene lost 0 bases, with 8 bases spanning the gap. The chain's CDR3 is CASSRQNSNQPQHF. The CDR3 nucleotides are TGTGCCAGCAGTCGACAAAATAGCAATCAGCCCCAGCATTTT.

This clone was counted only a few times. The J gene is TRBJ2-7, the V gene TRBV7-9; 7 bases map to TRBD1. Losses at the gene ends were 6 bases for V and 0 bases for J; bases not matched to a gene: 8. The germline V gene has CDR1 SEHNR and CDR2 FQNEAQ (reference sequence). This CDR3 has 15 amino acids. The chain's CDR3 is CASRLQGSNSYEQYF. DNA of the CDR3: TGTGCCAGCAGATTACAGGGGTCAAACTCCTACGAGCAGTACTTC.

This sequence joins TRBV4-1 and TRBJ1-2, with 9 bases fitting TRBD1. Germline values: CDR1 MGHRA, CDR2 YSYEKL. This CDR3 comprises 16 residues. J gave up 7 bases and V 4 bases, and 13 bases lay outside the gene matches. This CDR3 reads CASSPPSWTGDRGYTF. CDR3 in DNA: TGCGCCAGCAGCCCCCCGAGCTGGACAGGGGACCGTGGCTACACCTTC.

This clone was counted a few times. The chain uses TRBV18 and TRBJ1-5; 7 bases match TRBD1. CDR1 KGHSH and CDR2 LQKENI come from the germline V gene. With V trimmed by 4 bases and J by 4 bases, 10 bases remained unmatched. The CDR3 has 16 amino acids. The CDR3 DNA reads as TGTGCCAGCTCACGAGTTAGGACAGGACAAAATCAGCCCCAGCATTTT. Its translation is CASSRVRTGQNQPQHF.

The genes are TRBV5-6 and TRBJ1-2; 8 bases are a match to TRBD1. The trim removed 4 bases at V and 4 bases at J, leaving 9 bases unmatched. The CDR3 has 15 amino acids. Looked up from germline, CDR1 is SGHDT and CDR2 is YYEEEE. CDR3 loop: CASSPATGDGYGYTF. DNA of the CDR3: TGTGCCAGCAGCCCGGCGACAGGGGATGGCTATGGCTACACCTTC. Looking up the rest from reference TRBV5-6 and TRBJ1-2 gives the full variable domain: DAGVTQSPTHLIKTRGQQVTLRCSPKSGHDTVSWYQQALGQGPQFIFQYYEEEERQRGNFPDRFSGHQFPNYSSELNVNALLLGDSALYLCASSPATGDGYGYTFGSGTRLTVV.

The chain couples TRBV3-1 (or the pseudogene TRBV3-2) to TRBJ2-5, with 9 positions matching TRBD1. Trimming at V came to 5 bases and at J to 2 bases, leaving 9 bases not matched to a gene. This CDR3 has 16 amino acids. CDR1 and CDR2 from the germline V gene are LGHDT and YNNKEL (reference sequence). The CDR3 loop is CASSTPGTGSQETQYF. Written as DNA, the CDR3 is TGTGCCAGCAGCACGCCCGGGACAGGGAGTCAAGAGACCCAGTACTTC.

The V gene is TRBV9, the J gene TRBJ2-7, with a weak D call TRBD2 (5 bases). CDR1 is SGDLS and CDR2 is YYNGEE in the germline V gene. V lost 0 bases and J lost 7, with 8 bases in between. This CDR3 is 12 amino acids long. CDR3 region: CASSVGGGEQYF. Written as DNA, the CDR3 is TGTGCCAGCAGCGTAGGAGGAGGTGAGCAGTACTTC. Full variable domain (remainder filled in from reference TRBV9 and TRBJ2-7): DSGVTQTPKHLITATGQRVTLRCSPRSGDLSVYWYQQSLDQGLQFLIQYYNGEERAKGNILERFSAQQFPDLHSELNLSSLELGDSALYFCASSVGGGEQYFGPGTRLTVT.

This clone was observed a handful of times. The chain combines TRBV3-1 (or the pseudogene TRBV3-2) with TRBJ2-3; TRBD2 aligns across 12 bases. The germline CDR1 and CDR2 sequences are LGHDT and YNNKEL (reference sequence). The CDR3 totals 15 residues. The junction had 6 bases not matched to a gene; V was cut back by 2 bases and J by 9 bases. The CDR3 loop reads CASSQPGLAGYTQYF. DNA for the CDR3: TGTGCCAGCAGCCAACCGGGACTAGCGGGTTACACGCAGTATTTT.

This clone has just a few counts. The CDR3 bases are TGTGCCAGCAGCCGGACAGGGTACAATGAGCAGTTCTTC. It encodes CASSRTGYNEQFF. V usage is TRBV11-2 and J usage is TRBJ2-1; 8 bases fit TRBD1. CDR3 size: 13 residues. V lost 5 bases and J lost 4; bases outside the gene matches: 1. Germline assignment: CDR1 SGHAT and CDR2 FQNNGV.

The genes are TRBV4-3 and TRBJ2-1, with TRBD2 matching 14 bases. In germline, CDR1 is LGHNA, CDR2 YSLEER. V was pared by 1 base and J by 5 bases, with 4 bases of the junction left unmatched. The CDR3 length is 17 residues. CDR3 loop: CASSQGLAGGLHNEQFF. In DNA form, the CDR3 reads TGCGCCAGCAGCCAAGGACTAGCGGGAGGGCTCCACAATGAGCAGTTCTTC.

CDR3 protein: CASSPLSSGANVLTF. The DNA for the CDR3 is TGTGCCAGCAGTCCTCTGTCCTCTGGGGCCAACGTCCTGACTTTC. V and J are TRBV27 and TRBJ2-6; D uncertain. CDR1 MNHEY and CDR2 SMNVEV come from the germline V gene (reference sequence). V was trimmed by 5 bases and J by 0 bases, leaving 8 bases between them. This CDR3 spans 15 amino acids.

The V call is TRBV11-2, the J call TRBJ2-7; weak D call: TRBD1 (6 bases). The V and J ends lost 0 bases and 4 bases respectively, with 13 bases between them. Germline V gene data show CDR1 as SGHAT and CDR2 as FQNNGV. This CDR3 comprises 15 residues. The CDR3 loop is CASSLDGGAGYEQYF. CDR3 sequence (DNA): TGTGCCAGCAGCTTAGATGGGGGCGCTGGTTACGAGCAGTACTTC.

V usage is TRBV15 and J usage is TRBJ1-1; D is ambiguous. V was clipped by 0 bases and J by 11 bases, with 13 bases between them. Germline V lookup: CDR1 LNHNV, CDR2 YYDKDF (reference sequence). The CDR3 is 13 residues long. Written as DNA, the CDR3 is TGTGCCACCAGCAGAGATTGGGCGGGGTTGGCTTTCTTT. Its translation: CATSRDWAGLAFF.